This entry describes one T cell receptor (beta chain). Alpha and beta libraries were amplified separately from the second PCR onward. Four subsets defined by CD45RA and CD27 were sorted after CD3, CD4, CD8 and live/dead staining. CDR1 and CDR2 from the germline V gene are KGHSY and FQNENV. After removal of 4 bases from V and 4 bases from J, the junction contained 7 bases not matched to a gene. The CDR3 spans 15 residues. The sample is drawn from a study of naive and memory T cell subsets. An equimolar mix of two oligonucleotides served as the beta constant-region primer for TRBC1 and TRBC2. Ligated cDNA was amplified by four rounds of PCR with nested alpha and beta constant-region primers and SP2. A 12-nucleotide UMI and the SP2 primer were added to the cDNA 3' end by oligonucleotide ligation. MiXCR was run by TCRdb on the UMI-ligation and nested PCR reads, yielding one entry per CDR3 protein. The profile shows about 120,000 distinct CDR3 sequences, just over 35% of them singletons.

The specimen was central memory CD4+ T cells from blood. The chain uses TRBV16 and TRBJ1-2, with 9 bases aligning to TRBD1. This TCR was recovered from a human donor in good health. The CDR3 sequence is CASSLPGTGTYGYTF. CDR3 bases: TGTGCCAGCAGCCTGCCAGGGACAGGGACCTATGGCTACACCTTC.